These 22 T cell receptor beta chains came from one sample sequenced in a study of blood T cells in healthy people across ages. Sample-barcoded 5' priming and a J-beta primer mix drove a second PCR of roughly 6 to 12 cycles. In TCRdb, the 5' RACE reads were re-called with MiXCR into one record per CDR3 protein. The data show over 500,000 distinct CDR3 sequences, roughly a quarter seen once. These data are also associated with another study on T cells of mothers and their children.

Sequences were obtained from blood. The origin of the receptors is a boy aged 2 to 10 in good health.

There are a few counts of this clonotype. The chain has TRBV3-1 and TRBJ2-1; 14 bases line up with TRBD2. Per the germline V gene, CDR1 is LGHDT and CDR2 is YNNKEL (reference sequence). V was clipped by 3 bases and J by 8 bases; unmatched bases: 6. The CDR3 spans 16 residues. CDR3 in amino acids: CASSQPRLAGGDEQFF. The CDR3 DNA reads TGTGCCAGCAGCCAGCCCCGACTAGCGGGGGGGGATGAGCAGTTCTTC.

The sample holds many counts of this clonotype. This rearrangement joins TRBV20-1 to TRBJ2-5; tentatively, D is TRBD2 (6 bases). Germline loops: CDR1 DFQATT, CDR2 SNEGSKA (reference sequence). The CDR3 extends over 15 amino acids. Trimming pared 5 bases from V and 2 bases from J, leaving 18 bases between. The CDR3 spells CSAASAGGPQETQYF. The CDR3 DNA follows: TGCAGTGCTGCCAGTGCCGGGGGACCGCAAGAGACCCAGTACTTC.

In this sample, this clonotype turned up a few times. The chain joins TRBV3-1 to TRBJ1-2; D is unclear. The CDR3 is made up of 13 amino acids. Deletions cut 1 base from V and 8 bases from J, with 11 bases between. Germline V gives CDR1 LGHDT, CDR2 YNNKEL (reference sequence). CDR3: CASSQVGEWGYTF. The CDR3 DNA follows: TGTGCCAGCAGCCAAGTCGGGGAGTGGGGCTACACCTTC.

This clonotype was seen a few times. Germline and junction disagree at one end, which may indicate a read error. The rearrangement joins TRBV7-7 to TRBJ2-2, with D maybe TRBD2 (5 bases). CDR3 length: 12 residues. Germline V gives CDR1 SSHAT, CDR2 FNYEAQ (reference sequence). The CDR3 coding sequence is TGTGCTAGCAGCTTACTAGGTGGGGAGCTGTTTTTT. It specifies CASSLLGGELFF.

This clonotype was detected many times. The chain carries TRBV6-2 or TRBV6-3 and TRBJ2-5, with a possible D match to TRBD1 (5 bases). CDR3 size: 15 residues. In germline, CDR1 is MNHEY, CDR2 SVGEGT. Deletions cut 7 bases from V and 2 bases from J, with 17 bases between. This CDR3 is CASTLADRNQETQYF. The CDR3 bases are TGTGCCAGCACCTTGGCCGACAGAAATCAAGAGACCCAGTACTTC.

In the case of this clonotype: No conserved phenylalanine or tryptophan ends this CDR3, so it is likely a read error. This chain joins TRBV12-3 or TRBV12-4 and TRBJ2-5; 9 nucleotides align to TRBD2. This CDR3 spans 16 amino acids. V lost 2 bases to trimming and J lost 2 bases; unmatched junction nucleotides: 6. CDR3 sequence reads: CASSLKAGGWQETQYS. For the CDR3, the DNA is TGTGCCAGCAGTTTAAAAGCGGGAGGATGGCAAGAGACCCAGTACTCC.

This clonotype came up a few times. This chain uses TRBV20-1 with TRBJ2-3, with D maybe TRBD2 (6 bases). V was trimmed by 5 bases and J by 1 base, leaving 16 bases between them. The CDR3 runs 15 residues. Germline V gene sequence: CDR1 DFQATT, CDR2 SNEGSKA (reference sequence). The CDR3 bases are TGCAGTGCTCCTCACGGGGCGGGGCGCACAGATACGCAGTATTTT. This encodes CSAPHGAGRTDTQYF.

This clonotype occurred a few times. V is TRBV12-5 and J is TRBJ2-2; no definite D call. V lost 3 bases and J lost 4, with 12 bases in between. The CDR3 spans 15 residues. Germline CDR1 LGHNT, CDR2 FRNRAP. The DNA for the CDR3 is TGTGCTAGTGGTTTCCCCGTAATCGGCACCGGGGAGCTGTTTTTT. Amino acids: CASGFPVIGTGELFF.

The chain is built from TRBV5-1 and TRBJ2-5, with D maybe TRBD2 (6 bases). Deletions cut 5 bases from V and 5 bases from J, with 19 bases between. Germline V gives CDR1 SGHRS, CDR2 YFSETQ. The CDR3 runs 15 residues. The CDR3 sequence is CASRFPEGGGETQYF. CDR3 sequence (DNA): TGCGCCAGCAGGTTCCCGGAGGGCGGTGGGGAGACCCAGTACTTC.

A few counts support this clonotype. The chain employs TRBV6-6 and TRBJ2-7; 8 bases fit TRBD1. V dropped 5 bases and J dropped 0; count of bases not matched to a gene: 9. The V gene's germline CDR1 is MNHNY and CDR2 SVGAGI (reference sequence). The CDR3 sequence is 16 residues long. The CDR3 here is CASSKPGGQGSYEQYF. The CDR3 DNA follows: TGTGCCAGCAGTAAACCCGGAGGACAGGGCTCCTACGAGCAGTACTTC.

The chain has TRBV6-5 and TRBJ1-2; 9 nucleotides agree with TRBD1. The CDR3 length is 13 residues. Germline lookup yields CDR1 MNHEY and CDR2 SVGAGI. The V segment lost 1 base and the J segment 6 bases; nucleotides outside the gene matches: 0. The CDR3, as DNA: TGTGCCAGCAGTTACTGGACAGGGGATGGCTACACCTTC. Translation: CASSYWTGDGYTF.

The DNA of the CDR3 is TGTGCCAGCAGTTTAGGGTCGGTCAGTTACACTGAAGCTTTCTTT. Translation gives CASSLGSVSYTEAFF. The chain is built from TRBV6-6 and TRBJ1-1; no reliable D call. The germline gives CDR1 MNHNY, CDR2 SVGAGI (reference sequence). The CDR3 extends over 15 amino acids. The V end was cut by 4 bases, the J end by 3 bases, with 15 bases between.

The CDR3 protein is CASSSERKETQYF. The CDR3 DNA reads TGTGCCAGCAGCTCGGAGCGGAAAGAGACCCAGTACTTC. The genes are TRBV2 and TRBJ2-5; possibly TRBD2 for D (5 bases). The CDR3 sequence is 13 residues long. Looked up from germline, CDR1 is SNHLY and CDR2 is FYNNEI. V lost 6 bases to trimming and J lost 3 bases, with 11 bases between them.

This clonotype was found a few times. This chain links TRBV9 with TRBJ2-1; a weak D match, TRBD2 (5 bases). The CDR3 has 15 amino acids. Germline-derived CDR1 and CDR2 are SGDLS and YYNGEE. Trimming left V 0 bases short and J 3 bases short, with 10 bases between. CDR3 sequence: CASSVDGVSYNEQFF. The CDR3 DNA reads TGTGCCAGCAGCGTAGACGGGGTCAGCTACAATGAGCAGTTCTTC.

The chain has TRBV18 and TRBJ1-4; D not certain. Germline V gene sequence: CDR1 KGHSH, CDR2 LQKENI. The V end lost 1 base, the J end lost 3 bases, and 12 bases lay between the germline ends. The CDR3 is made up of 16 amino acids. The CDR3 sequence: CASSPRKGSSNEKLFF. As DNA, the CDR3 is TGTGCCAGCTCACCACGGAAGGGTTCGTCTAATGAAAAACTGTTTTTT.

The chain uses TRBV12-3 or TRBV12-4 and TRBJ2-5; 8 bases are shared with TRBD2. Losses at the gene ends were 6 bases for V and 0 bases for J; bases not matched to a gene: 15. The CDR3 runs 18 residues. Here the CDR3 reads CASSTGWLNSGNQETQYF. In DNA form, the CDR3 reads TGTGCCAGCAGCACGGGGTGGCTCAATAGCGGGAACCAAGAGACCCAGTACTTC.

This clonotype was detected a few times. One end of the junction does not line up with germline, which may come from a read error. CDR3: CASKTEVGAAVELYF. CDR3 coding DNA: TGTGCCAGCAAGACCGAGGTTGGGGCGGCAGTGGAGCTGTACTTC. The V call is TRBV5-5, the J call TRBJ2-7; maybe TRBD1 (5 bases). The CDR3 covers 15 residues. CDR1 is SGHKS and CDR2 is YYEKEE in the germline V gene (reference sequence).

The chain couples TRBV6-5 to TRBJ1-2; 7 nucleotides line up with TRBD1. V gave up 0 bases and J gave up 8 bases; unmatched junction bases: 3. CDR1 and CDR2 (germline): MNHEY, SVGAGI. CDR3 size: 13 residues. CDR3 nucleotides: TGTGCCAGCAGTTACTCAGGGGGCCGGGGCTACACCTTC. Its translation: CASSYSGGRGYTF.

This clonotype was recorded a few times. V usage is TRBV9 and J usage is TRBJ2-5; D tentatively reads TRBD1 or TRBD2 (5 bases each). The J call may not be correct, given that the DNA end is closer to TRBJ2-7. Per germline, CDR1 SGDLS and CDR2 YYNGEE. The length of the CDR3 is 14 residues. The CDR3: CASSPEGISYEQYF. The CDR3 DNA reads TGTGCCAGCAGCCCAGAGGGGATTTCCTACGAGCAGTACTTC.

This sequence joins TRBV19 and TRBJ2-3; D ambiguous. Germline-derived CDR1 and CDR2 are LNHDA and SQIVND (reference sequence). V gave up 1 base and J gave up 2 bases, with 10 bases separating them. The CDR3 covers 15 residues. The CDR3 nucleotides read TGTGCCAGTAGTATAGGTGGCCTAAACACAGATACGCAGTATTTT. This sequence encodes CASSIGGLNTDTQYF.

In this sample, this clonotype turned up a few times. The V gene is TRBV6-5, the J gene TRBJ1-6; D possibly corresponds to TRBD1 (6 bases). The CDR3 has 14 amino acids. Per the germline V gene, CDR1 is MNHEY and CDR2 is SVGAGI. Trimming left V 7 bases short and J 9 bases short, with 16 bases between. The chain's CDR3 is CASMRRGSGSPLHF. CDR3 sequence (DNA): TGTGCCAGCATGCGCAGGGGCTCGGGTTCACCCCTCCACTTT.

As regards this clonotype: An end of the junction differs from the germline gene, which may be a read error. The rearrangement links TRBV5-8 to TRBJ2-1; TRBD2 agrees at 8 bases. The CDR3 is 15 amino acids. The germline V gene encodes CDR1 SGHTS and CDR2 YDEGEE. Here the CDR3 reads CASSLASGHYNERFF. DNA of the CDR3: TGTGCCAGCAGCTTGGCTAGCGGGCACTACAATGAGCGGTTCTTC.